This note documents a single T cell receptor beta chain sequence. The antigen remains unidentified. This sample is part of a study of OX40 agonist ivuxolimab in advanced cancers. Study information: Three partial responders included one hepatocellular carcinoma patient and two cutaneous melanoma patients.

Whole-study findings and limits: CD4+ and CD8+ blood T cells expanded clonally by week 6 at 0.1 to 3.0 mg/kg.

The V gene lost 1 base and the J gene lost 1 base, with 9 bases spanning the gap. CDR3 size: 15 residues. Per the germline V gene, CDR1 is WSHSY and CDR2 is SAAADI. It was autoimmune disease history or systemic immunosuppression that excluded patients. Method: immunoSEQ multiplex PCR; TCRdb's copy keeps in-frame clones and lacks some. The sample lists about 28,000 clones, roughly 87% seen once, with approximately 16% in the top ten. V and J are TRBV10-2 and TRBJ2-3; D is uncertain. The clonotype comes from an adult with an advanced solid tumor such as melanoma, head and neck, liver or kidney cancer. This specimen consisted of CD4+ or CD8+ T cells sorted from blood, obtained in a trial of the OX40 agonist ivuxolimab. CDR3 in amino acids: CASSEWPIGTDTQYF. The CDR3 coding sequence is TGCGCCAGCAGTGAGTGGCCTATTGGCACAGATACGCAGTATTTT.